The subject of this entry is one T cell receptor (beta chain). Its target is not known. Treatment reported: over 15 received Ad26.COV2.S at low or high dose, single or two shots; several received placebo; per-sample allocation not given. Specimens were obtained on day 63 following the first vaccine or placebo injection. This entry belongs to a study of Ad26.COV2.S vaccination and SARS-CoV-2 variants. Whole-study context: The donor participated in the COV1001 trial, in its Ad26.COV2.S arm.

Germline values: CDR1 ENHRY, CDR2 SYGVKD. This CDR3 is built from 15 residues. V gave up 6 bases and J gave up 1 base, with 13 bases separating them. Study observations and caveats: Vaccine recipients showed a spike-specific TCR breadth that was higher than in placebo recipients.

Measured with immunoSEQ multiplex PCR; TCRdb has only the in-frame clones, and not every one. The sample consists of a few hundred thousand clones, 90% of them appearing once. The TCR comes from a person aged 18-60 years who received the Ad26.COV2.S COVID-19 vaccine or a placebo. Sequences were derived from peripheral blood, sampled in a trial of Ad26.COV2.S vaccine versus placebo. V is TRBV10-3 and J is TRBJ1-5; TRBD1 might be the D (5 bases). The CDR3: CAISGGGDSNQPQHF. CDR3 sequence (DNA): TGTGCCATCAGCGGGGGAGGGGACAGCAATCAGCCCCAGCATTTT.